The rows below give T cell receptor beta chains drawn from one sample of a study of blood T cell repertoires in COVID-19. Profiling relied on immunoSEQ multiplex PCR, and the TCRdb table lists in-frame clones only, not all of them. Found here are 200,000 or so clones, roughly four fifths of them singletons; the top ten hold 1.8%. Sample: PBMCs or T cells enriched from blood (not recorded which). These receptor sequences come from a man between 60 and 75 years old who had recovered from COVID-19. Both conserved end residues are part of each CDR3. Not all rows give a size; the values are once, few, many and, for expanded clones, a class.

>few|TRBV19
CASSFEGLSNQPQHF
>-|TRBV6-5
CASSFSRTGVSPLHF
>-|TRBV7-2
CASSLGQSLNTIYF
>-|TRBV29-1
CSVKYGTGGYEQYF
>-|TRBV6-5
CASRKSGAGGNEQFF
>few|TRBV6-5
CASRRTGDTGELFF
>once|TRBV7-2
CASSNRRPASTDTQYF
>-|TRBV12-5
CASVGGTEAFF
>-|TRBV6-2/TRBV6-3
CASSATGFGRTGTEAFF
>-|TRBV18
CASAGRLTTEAFF
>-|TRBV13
CASSLGAGTGGVTEAFF
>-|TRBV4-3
CASSQSAVMMNSPLHF
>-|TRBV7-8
CASSPAGQGTAQYF
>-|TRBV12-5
CASGSRDRGWTDTQYF
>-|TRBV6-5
CASRTGTPGNTIYF
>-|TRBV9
CASRFRDSMNYGYTF
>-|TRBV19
CASSIPLGGSVYGYTF
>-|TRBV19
CASRNDRAGANVLTF
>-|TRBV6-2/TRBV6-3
CASSLQLREQYF
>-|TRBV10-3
CAISVTVSGANVLTF
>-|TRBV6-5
CASGEGLNTEAFF
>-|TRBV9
CASSATGSSYNEQFF
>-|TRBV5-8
CASSLGLRGTLNTEAFF
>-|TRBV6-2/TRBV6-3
CASSYSGPGDQPQHF
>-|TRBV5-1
CASSPEPSITGYEQYF
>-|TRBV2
CASTLGQGIGQPQHF
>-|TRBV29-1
CSADRGRETQYF
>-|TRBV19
CASSIGQGHTGELFF
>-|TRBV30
CAWSTGVDQPQHF
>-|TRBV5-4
CASSLDRAFTDTQYF
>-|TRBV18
CASSPDRGSFGYTF
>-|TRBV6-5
CASSITRVYEQYF
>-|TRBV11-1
CASSLAGGQVF
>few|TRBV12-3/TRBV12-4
CASSLLGDQPQHF
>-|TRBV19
CASSSKQGYEQYF
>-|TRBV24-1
CATSDTAGQGNYGYTF
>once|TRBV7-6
CASSLGERSPLHF
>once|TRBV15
CATSRESQGIEQYF
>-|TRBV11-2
CASSGGGQGNEKLFF